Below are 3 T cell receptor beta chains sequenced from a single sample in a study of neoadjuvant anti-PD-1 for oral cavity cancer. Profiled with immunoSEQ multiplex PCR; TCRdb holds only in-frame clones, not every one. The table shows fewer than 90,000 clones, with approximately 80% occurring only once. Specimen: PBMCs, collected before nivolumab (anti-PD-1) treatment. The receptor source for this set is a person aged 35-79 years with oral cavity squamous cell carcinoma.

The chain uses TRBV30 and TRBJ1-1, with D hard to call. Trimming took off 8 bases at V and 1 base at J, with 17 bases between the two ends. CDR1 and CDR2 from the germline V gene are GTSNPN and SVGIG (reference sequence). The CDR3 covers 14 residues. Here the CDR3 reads CAVNRGLWNTEAFF. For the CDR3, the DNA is TGTGCCGTAAATAGAGGGCTCTGGAACACTGAAGCTTTCTTT.

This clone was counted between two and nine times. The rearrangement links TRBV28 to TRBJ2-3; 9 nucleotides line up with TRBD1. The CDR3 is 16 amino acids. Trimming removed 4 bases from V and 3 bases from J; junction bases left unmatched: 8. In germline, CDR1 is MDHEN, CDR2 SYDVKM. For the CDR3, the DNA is TGTGCCAGCAGTTCGACAGGGGGGTCTCTAACAGATACGCAGTATTTT. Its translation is CASSSTGGSLTDTQYF.

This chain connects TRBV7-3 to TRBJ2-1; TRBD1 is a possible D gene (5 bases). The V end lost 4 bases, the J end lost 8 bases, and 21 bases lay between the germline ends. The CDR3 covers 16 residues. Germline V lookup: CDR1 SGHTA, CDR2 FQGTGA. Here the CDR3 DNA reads TGTGCCAGCAGCTCCAAGACAGTCCCGAGGTTCGATGAGCAGTTCTTC. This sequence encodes CASSSKTVPRFDEQFF.